This T cell receptor (beta chain) comes out of a study of blood T cell repertoires in COVID-19. About the research overall: There were acute and convalescent COVID-19 samples, and they came from the United States, Italy and Spain. Nucleic acid was either cDNA or gDNA, and it came from T cells, B-cell-depleted T cells, or PBMCs.

Source study methods: From reference gene primer amplification, estimates of nucleated cell counts were derived. Sequencing used immunoSEQ multiplex PCR; TCRdb keeps in-frame clones, though not all of them. V, J and clone size were drawn from that table, and D and trimming were deduced from the DNA. In the table there are approximately 130,000 clones, 75% to 90% of which are singletons. V trimming: 2 bases; J trimming: 0 bases; junction bases outside the gene matches: 2. The CDR3 consists of 16 residues. The V gene's germline CDR1 is SGHVS and CDR2 FQNEAQ. The material sequenced was peripheral blood. The receptor was isolated from a man aged 70-80 years with active or convalescent COVID-19. The chain recombines TRBV7-8 with TRBJ2-3; 10 nucleotides match TRBD2. Here the CDR3 DNA reads TGTGCCAGCAGCTTACTAGCGGGAGAGAGCACAGATACGCAGTATTTT. As protein: CASSLLAGESTDTQYF.